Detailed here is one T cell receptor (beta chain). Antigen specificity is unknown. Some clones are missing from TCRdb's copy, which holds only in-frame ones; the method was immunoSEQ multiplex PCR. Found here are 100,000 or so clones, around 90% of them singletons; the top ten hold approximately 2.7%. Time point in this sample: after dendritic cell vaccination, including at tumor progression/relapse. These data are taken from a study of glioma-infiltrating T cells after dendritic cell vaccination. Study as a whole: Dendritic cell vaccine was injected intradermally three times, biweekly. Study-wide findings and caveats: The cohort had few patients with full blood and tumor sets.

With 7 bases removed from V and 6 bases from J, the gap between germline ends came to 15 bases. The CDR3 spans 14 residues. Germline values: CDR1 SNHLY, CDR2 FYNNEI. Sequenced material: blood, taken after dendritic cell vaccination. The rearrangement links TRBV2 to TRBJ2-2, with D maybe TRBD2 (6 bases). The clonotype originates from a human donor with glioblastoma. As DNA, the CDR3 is TGTGCCAGCATGTCAGGAGGGCCTTCCGGGGAGCTGTTTTTT. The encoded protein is CASMSGGPSGELFF.